The next 30 T cell receptor beta chains were all read from a single sample in a study of technical replicates of blood from a handful of donors. Sequencing was performed with immunoSEQ multiplex PCR; in TCRdb, only in-frame clones are kept and a portion is missing. The repertoire holds 55,000 to 80,000 clones, around 93% seen once, with approximately 0.24% in the top ten. Source material: T cells isolated from PBMCs. These receptors originate from a human donor in good health.

This sequence joins TRBV5-1 and TRBJ2-5; 10 nucleotides align to TRBD1. CDR3 length equals 15 residues. Germline CDR1 is SGHRS and CDR2 is YFSETQ. V gave up 5 bases and J gave up 5 bases; unmatched junction bases: 9. CDR3 amino acids: CASRPTGTGDETQYF. CDR3 DNA: TGCGCCAGCAGGCCGACCGGGACAGGGGACGAGACCCAGTACTTC.

The chain has TRBV5-4 and TRBJ2-2; D gene ambiguous. Germline V gene lookup returns CDR1 SGHNT and CDR2 YYREEE (reference sequence). V lost 4 bases, J lost 4 bases, and 11 bases lay in between. The CDR3 runs to 14 residues. CDR3 region: CASSQDQTTGELFF. The CDR3, as DNA: TGTGCCAGCAGCCAGGATCAGACCACCGGGGAGCTGTTTTTT. Variable domain in full (rest from reference TRBV5-4 and TRBJ2-2): ETGVTQSPTHLIKTRGQQVTLRCSSQSGHNTVSWYQQALGQGPQFIFQYYREEENGRGNFPPRFSGLQFPNYSSELNVNALELDDSALYLCASSQDQTTGELFFGEGSRLTVL.

The gene calls are TRBV7-2 and TRBJ2-7, with TRBD1 matching over 7 bases. Germline assignment: CDR1 SGHTA and CDR2 FQGNSA. V was pared by 4 bases and J by 2 bases, with 17 bases of the junction left unmatched. The CDR3 length is 18 residues. CDR3 residues: CASSSGNRGHMTAYEQYF. CDR3 sequence (DNA): TGTGCCAGCAGCTCAGGGAACAGGGGCCATATGACCGCCTACGAGCAGTACTTC.

The chain joins TRBV21-1 to TRBJ1-6. TRBV21-1 is a recognized pseudogene. The CDR3 has 13 residues. Here the CDR3 DNA reads TGTGCCAGCAGGGGACTCTTCAATTCACCCCTCCACTTT. Its translation: CASRGLFNSPLHF.

The J gene is TRBJ2-7, the V gene TRBV5-4, with 13 bases that match TRBD2. The V gene's germline CDR1 is SGHNT and CDR2 YYREEE (reference sequence). The V gene end was trimmed by 0 bases and the J gene end by 4 bases; junction bases not matched to a gene: 4. CDR3 length equals 16 residues. Written as DNA, the CDR3 is TGTGCCAGCAGCTTGGACGGACTAGCGGGAGAATACGAGCAGTACTTC. Translated, it gives CASSLDGLAGEYEQYF.

This chain joins TRBV4-1 and TRBJ1-1; 7 bases fit TRBD1. The CDR3 totals 14 residues. Unmatched junction bases numbered 10, after V lost 4 bases and J lost 8 bases. Germline V gene data show CDR1 as MGHRA and CDR2 as YSYEKL. CDR3: CASSPRQGPDEAFF. The CDR3 coding sequence is TGCGCCAGCAGCCCAAGACAGGGCCCCGACGAAGCTTTCTTT.

The V and J genes are TRBV7-9 and TRBJ2-2; the D gene is possibly TRBD2 (6 bases). The CDR3 is 16 amino acids. V lost 8 bases and J 5 bases, leaving 21 bases between the germline ends. CDR1 and CDR2 (germline): SEHNR, FQNEAQ (reference sequence). CDR3: CASDRRDLGVTGELFF. The CDR3 DNA reads TGTGCCAGCGACCGGCGGGACCTGGGGGTGACCGGGGAGCTGTTTTTT.

The chain employs TRBV7-2 and TRBJ1-2; 8 bases map to TRBD1. CDR3 size: 15 residues. J gave up 3 bases and V 5 bases, and 8 bases lay outside the gene matches. The germline V gene has CDR1 SGHTA and CDR2 FQGNSA. In DNA, the CDR3 is TGTGCCAGCAGCCGCGGACAGGGATTCGACTATGGCTACACCTTC. This encodes CASSRGQGFDYGYTF.

The chain employs TRBV5-8 and TRBJ1-1, with D possibly TRBD1 on 5 matching bases. Trimming pared 1 base from V and 1 base from J, leaving 8 bases between. In germline, CDR1 is SGHTS, CDR2 YDEGEE. The CDR3 is 14 residues long. CDR3 amino acids: CASSLIQGNTEAFF. CDR3 nucleotide sequence: TGTGCCAGCAGCTTGATCCAGGGGAACACTGAAGCTTTCTTT.

The chain employs TRBV6-1 and TRBJ2-1; 9 bases map to TRBD2. CDR3 size: 14 residues. Unmatched junction bases numbered 9, after V lost 7 bases and J lost 8 bases. The germline CDR1 and CDR2 sequences are MNHNS and SASEGT. CDR3 DNA sequence: TGTGCCAGCACCCCTGCGGGAGGGCCTTATGAGCAGTTCTTC. Protein sequence: CASTPAGGPYEQFF.

The CDR3 is CASSEVAGDSRAEAFF. Here the CDR3 DNA reads TGTGCCAGCAGTGAGGTGGCAGGGGATAGTCGGGCTGAAGCTTTCTTT. The J gene is TRBJ1-1, the V gene TRBV25-1, with D tentatively TRBD1 (6 bases). V was clipped by 3 bases and J by 6 bases, with 20 bases between them. From germline, CDR1 is MGHDK and CDR2 SYGVNS. CDR3 size: 16 residues.

The rearrangement links TRBV12-5 to TRBJ2-1; TRBD2 is a possible D gene (5 bases). The CDR3 has 17 amino acids. The V and J ends lost 7 bases and 0 bases respectively, with 19 bases between them. Germline CDR1 and CDR2: LGHNT and FRNRAP. CDR3 sequence: CASALSLDLSSYNEQFF. The CDR3 DNA reads TGTGCTAGTGCCCTCTCTCTGGACTTATCCTCCTACAATGAGCAGTTCTTC.

The V call is TRBV28, the J call TRBJ2-1; TRBD2 matches 7 bases. The CDR3 is 15 amino acids. The V gene's germline CDR1 is MDHEN and CDR2 SYDVKM. With 4 bases clipped from V and 4 bases from J, the junction kept 7 bases outside the gene matches. The CDR3 loop reads CASSSGREGYNEQFF. The CDR3 nucleotides are TGTGCCAGCAGTTCAGGGAGGGAGGGTTACAATGAGCAGTTCTTC.

This clone appeared once. The chain has TRBV7-9 and TRBJ2-3; D unresolved. The CDR3 loop spans 12 amino acids. The V gene's germline CDR1 is SEHNR and CDR2 FQNEAQ (reference sequence). V dropped 5 bases and J dropped 6 bases, with 9 bases sitting between them. The CDR3 sequence: CASSLFRDTQYF. The CDR3 nucleotides read TGTGCCAGCAGCCTCTTTCGTGATACGCAGTATTTT. The full variable domain, rest sourced from reference TRBV7-9 and TRBJ2-3, is DTGVSQNPRHKITKRGQNVTFRCDPISEHNRLYWYRQTLGQGPEFLTYFQNEAQLEKSRLLSDRFSAERPKGSFSTLEIQRTEQGDSAMYLCASSLFRDTQYFGPGTRLTVL.

The J gene is TRBJ1-5, the V gene TRBV5-5; D unresolved. CDR1 and CDR2 (germline): SGHKS, YYEKEE (reference sequence). The V end lost 3 bases, the J end lost 0 bases, and 13 bases lay between the germline ends. This CDR3 has 16 residues. CDR3 sequence: CASSSTTGYSNQPQHF. CDR3 bases: TGTGCCAGCAGCTCAACGACGGGATATAGCAATCAGCCCCAGCATTTT.

The chain joins TRBV14 to TRBJ2-3; D gene uncertain. This CDR3 has 18 amino acids. Germline CDR1 and CDR2: SGHDN and FVKESK. V gave up 0 bases and J gave up 2 bases, with 18 bases separating them. As DNA, the CDR3 is TGTGCCAGCAGCCAAGATAGGTTTTGGGCAGACAACACAGATACGCAGTATTTT. Translation gives CASSQDRFWADNTDTQYF.

This chain uses TRBV12-5 with TRBJ2-2, with 10 nucleotides matching TRBD1. CDR1 is LGHNT, CDR2 FRNRAP, per germline. This CDR3 comprises 16 residues. The J segment lost 4 bases and the V segment lost 3 bases, leaving 5 bases of the junction unmatched. The CDR3 sequence is CASGFIGTGVTGELFF. The CDR3 DNA sequence: TGTGCTAGTGGTTTTATTGGGACAGGGGTCACCGGGGAGCTGTTTTTT.

The rearrangement links TRBV7-9 to TRBJ1-4, with 7 bases lining up with TRBD1. CDR1 and CDR2 (germline): SEHNR, FQNEAQ (reference sequence). V shed 5 bases, J shed 3 bases, and the junction held 15 bases outside the gene matches. The CDR3 covers 18 residues. The DNA for the CDR3 is TGTGCCAGCAGCGGCCGGGACAGAGAATTCGTTCCTAATGAAAAACTGTTTTTT. Translation: CASSGRDREFVPNEKLFF.

The rearrangement joins TRBV12-5 to TRBJ1-2; D perhaps matches TRBD1 (5 bases). Between the trimmed V and J ends, which lost 4 bases and 3 bases, there was a span of 12 bases. The germline V gene encodes CDR1 LGHNT and CDR2 FRNRAP. This CDR3 has 14 residues. CDR3 protein: CASGSPDTYYGYTF. CDR3 in DNA: TGTGCTAGTGGTTCCCCGGACACCTACTATGGCTACACCTTC.

About this clone itself: Relative to the germline gene, one junction end is altered; a read error may explain this. The rearrangement links TRBV7-7 to TRBJ2-7, with a weak D call TRBD1 (5 bases). The CDR3 length is 12 residues. Per germline, CDR1 SSHAT and CDR2 FNYEAQ (reference sequence). CDR3 loop: CASSSHRGEQYF. The CDR3, as DNA: TGTGCTAGCAGCTCGCATAGGGGCGAGCAGTACTTC. Using reference TRBV7-7 and TRBJ2-7 for the parts outside the CDR3, the full variable domain is GAGVSQSPRYKVTKRGQDVTLRCDPISSHATLYWYQQALGQGPEFLTYFNYEAQPDKSGLPSDRFSAERPEGSISTLTIQRTEQRDSAMYRCASSSHRGEQYFGPGTRLTVT.

This chain uses TRBV7-8 with TRBJ2-2; maybe TRBD2 (5 bases). The CDR3 covers 18 residues. V shed 2 bases and J shed 3 bases, with 19 bases lying between them. CDR1 is SGHVS, CDR2 FQNEAQ, per germline. In DNA form, the CDR3 reads TGTGCCAGCAGCTTATGGGGTAGCGCCACGCATCACACCGGGGAGCTGTTTTTT. Protein sequence: CASSLWGSATHHTGELFF.

The chain uses TRBV19 and TRBJ2-7; 7 bases map to TRBD2. Germline lookup yields CDR1 LNHDA and CDR2 SQIVND (reference sequence). The CDR3 loop spans 15 amino acids. V lost 6 bases, J lost 5 bases, and 13 bases stayed unmatched. This CDR3 is CASSPGGGTYHEQYF. The CDR3 nucleotides read TGTGCCAGTAGCCCTGGCGGGGGTACCTACCACGAGCAGTACTTC. The full variable domain, rest sourced from reference TRBV19 and TRBJ2-7, is DGGITQSPKYLFRKEGQNVTLSCEQNLNHDAMYWYRQDPGQGLRLIYYSQIVNDFQKGDIAEGYSVSREKKESFPLTVTSAQKNPTAFYLCASSPGGGTYHEQYFGPGTRLTVT.

The genes are TRBV11-2 and TRBJ2-1; D possibly corresponds to TRBD2 (5 bases). The CDR3 is 13 amino acids. CDR1 and CDR2 from the germline V gene are SGHAT and FQNNGV. Trimming stripped 7 bases from V and 7 bases from J, with 14 bases between. In nucleotides, the CDR3 is TGTGCCAGCACCGATGACCGAGGGAATGAGCAGTTCTTC. The encoded protein is CASTDDRGNEQFF.

In this sample, this clone turned up a few times. This chain connects TRBV29-1 to TRBJ1-1; D remains ambiguous. This CDR3 comprises 13 residues. Germline V CDR1 and CDR2: SQVTM, ANQGSEA. Deletions cut 4 bases from V and 10 bases from J, with 19 bases between. The CDR3 DNA sequence: TGCAGCGTTGTCAGTCCGTCCCAGGAGGGAGCTTTCTTT. Translation: CSVVSPSQEGAFF.

The rearrangement joins TRBV11-2 to TRBJ2-1, with a tentative D call TRBD2 (6 bases). CDR1 is SGHAT and CDR2 is FQNNGV in the germline V gene. Trimming cost V 5 bases and J 9 bases, with 11 bases left between them. The CDR3 length is 12 residues. This CDR3 reads CASSGPGGEQFF. As DNA, the CDR3 is TGTGCCAGCAGCGGTCCCGGGGGTGAGCAGTTCTTC.

This clone appeared a few times. This chain connects TRBV2 to TRBJ2-2; 7 bases fit TRBD1. From germline, CDR1 is SNHLY and CDR2 FYNNEI. The V and J ends lost 6 bases and 6 bases, in that order; junction bases with no gene match: 10. The CDR3 runs to 15 residues. The CDR3 DNA follows: TGTGCCAGCAGGGTTCGACAGGGTTGGGCCGGGGAGCTGTTTTTT. This sequence encodes CASRVRQGWAGELFF.

The chain links TRBV4-2 to TRBJ1-2; 9 bases are a match to TRBD1. Germline CDR1 reads LGHNA; CDR2 reads YNFKEQ. The CDR3 extends over 16 amino acids. J lost 2 bases, V lost 0 bases, and 4 bases had no gene match. CDR3 DNA: TGTGCCAGCAGCCAAGACGGGACAGGGACCAACTATGGCTACACCTTC. Protein sequence: CASSQDGTGTNYGYTF.

The V call is TRBV29-1, the J call TRBJ2-2; 9 bases match TRBD1. The V and J ends lost 3 bases and 5 bases, in that order; junction bases with no gene match: 4. CDR1 and CDR2 (germline): SQVTM, ANQGSEA. The CDR3 spans 14 residues. This CDR3 is CSVEWTGETGELFF. DNA of the CDR3: TGCAGCGTTGAGTGGACAGGGGAAACCGGGGAGCTGTTTTTT.

The rearrangement links TRBV6-5 to TRBJ1-1, with D possibly matching TRBD1 (5 bases). CDR3 length equals 13 residues. V lost 2 bases to trimming and J lost 1 base, with 5 bases between them. Germline lookup yields CDR1 MNHEY and CDR2 SVGAGI. The CDR3 DNA is TGTGCCAGCAGTTACACAGGGAACACTGAAGCTTTCTTT. Translating it yields CASSYTGNTEAFF.

The chain is built from TRBV5-6 and TRBJ2-7, with a weak D call TRBD1 (6 bases). This CDR3 has 14 amino acids. Germline assignment: CDR1 SGHDT and CDR2 YYEEEE. V was shortened by 5 bases and J by 5 bases, with 17 bases between the two germline ends. CDR3 nucleotide sequence: TGTGCCAGCAGGCGAGCTACAGGGATCAACGAGCAGTACTTC. Encoded protein: CASRRATGINEQYF.